This is a list of T cell receptor beta chains from one sample in a study of cytomegalovirus exposure and HLA in healthy donors. The method was immunoSEQ multiplex PCR; TCRdb's version includes in-frame clones alone and lacks a portion of them. This table has about 300,000 clones, 70% to 90% appearing once. The sequencing input was PBMCs. The receptors were sampled from a man aged 35-49 years in good health and CMV-seropositive. Both conserved end residues are part of each CDR3. A D gene is named only where the DNA matches it firmly. Clone size is not always given. Where it is, it says once, few, many or a class for expanded clones.

clone_size: NA; cdr3_length: 15; j_call: TRBJ2-3; v_call: TRBV18; d_call: TRBD2; cdr3_aa: CASPKDSGRADTQYF; cdr3_nt: TGTGCCAGCCCCAAGGACAGCGGGAGAGCAGATACGCAGTATTTT
clone_size: NA; cdr3_length: 16; j_call: TRBJ2-7; v_call: TRBV7-9; d_call: NA; cdr3_aa: CSSSPLSVLGPYEQYF; cdr3_nt: TGTTCCAGCAGCCCCCTTTCGGTATTGGGCCCCTACGAGCAGTACTTC
clone_size: NA; cdr3_length: 12; j_call: TRBJ1-2; v_call: TRBV18; d_call: NA; cdr3_aa: CASSLSGNGYTF; cdr3_nt: TGTGCCAGCTCACTTTCGGGGAATGGCTACACCTTC
clone_size: few; cdr3_length: 16; j_call: TRBJ1-5; v_call: TRBV4-1; d_call: NA; cdr3_aa: CASSQEGSTGNQPQHF; cdr3_nt: TGCGCCAGCAGCCAAGAGGGGTCGACAGGCAATCAGCCCCAGCATTTT
clone_size: NA; cdr3_length: 14; j_call: TRBJ1-1; v_call: TRBV7-9; d_call: TRBD1; cdr3_aa: CASSLGQGNTEAFF; cdr3_nt: TGTGCCAGCAGCCTAGGACAGGGGAACACTGAAGCTTTCTTT
clone_size: NA; cdr3_length: 14; j_call: TRBJ2-4; v_call: TRBV6-1; d_call: NA; cdr3_aa: CASSGGIAKNIQYF; cdr3_nt: TGTGCCAGCAGTGGAGGGATAGCCAAAAACATTCAGTACTTC
clone_size: NA; cdr3_length: 14; j_call: TRBJ2-2; v_call: TRBV19; d_call: TRBD1; cdr3_aa: CASQGQLNTGELFF; cdr3_nt: TGTGCCAGCCAGGGACAGCTTAACACCGGGGAGCTGTTTTTT
clone_size: NA; cdr3_length: 15; j_call: TRBJ2-1; v_call: TRBV27; d_call: TRBD1; cdr3_aa: CASSLGQDGYNEQFF; cdr3_nt: TGTGCCAGCAGTTTGGGACAGGATGGCTACAATGAGCAGTTCTTC
clone_size: NA; cdr3_length: 14; j_call: TRBJ2-4; v_call: TRBV5-6; d_call: TRBD2; cdr3_aa: CASSLEGLENIQYF; cdr3_nt: TGTGCCAGCAGCTTGGAGGGACTAGAAAACATTCAGTACTTC
clone_size: NA; cdr3_length: 12; j_call: TRBJ2-2; v_call: TRBV28; d_call: NA; cdr3_aa: CASGLNTGELFF; cdr3_nt: TGTGCCAGCGGACTCAACACCGGGGAGCTGTTTTTT
clone_size: NA; cdr3_length: 13; j_call: TRBJ2-7; v_call: TRBV28; d_call: NA; cdr3_aa: CASSFRQGGEQYF; cdr3_nt: TGTGCCAGCAGTTTCAGGCAGGGCGGCGAGCAGTACTTC
clone_size: few; cdr3_length: 14; j_call: TRBJ2-1; v_call: TRBV19; d_call: TRBD2; cdr3_aa: CASSITSGRNEQFF; cdr3_nt: TGTGCCAGTAGTATAACTAGCGGGAGGAATGAGCAGTTCTTC
clone_size: NA; cdr3_length: 14; j_call: TRBJ2-7; v_call: TRBV9; d_call: TRBD2; cdr3_aa: CASSVGTSGYEQYF; cdr3_nt: TGTGCCAGCAGCGTCGGGACTAGCGGCTACGAGCAGTACTTC
clone_size: NA; cdr3_length: 13; j_call: TRBJ1-2; v_call: TRBV5-6; d_call: NA; cdr3_aa: CASSLAGNYGYTF; cdr3_nt: TGTGCCAGCAGCTTGGCGGGGAACTATGGCTACACCTTC
clone_size: NA; cdr3_length: 15; j_call: TRBJ2-2; v_call: TRBV7-2; d_call: TRBD2; cdr3_aa: CASSLGTSGRGELFF; cdr3_nt: TGTGCCAGCAGCTTGGGGACTAGCGGGAGAGGGGAGCTGTTTTTT
clone_size: NA; cdr3_length: 13; j_call: TRBJ2-7; v_call: TRBV15; d_call: NA; cdr3_aa: CATSRQGGYEQYF; cdr3_nt: TGTGCCACCAGCAGGCAGGGGGGATACGAGCAGTACTTC
clone_size: NA; cdr3_length: 15; j_call: TRBJ2-1; v_call: TRBV11-1; d_call: TRBD2; cdr3_aa: CASRQRGTSVYEQFF; cdr3_nt: TGTGCCAGCAGACAACGGGGGACTAGCGTCTATGAGCAGTTCTTC
clone_size: NA; cdr3_length: 14; j_call: TRBJ2-3; v_call: TRBV6-5; d_call: NA; cdr3_aa: CATTRGAPTDTQYF; cdr3_nt: TGTGCCACCACCCGGGGGGCGCCCACAGATACGCAGTATTTT
clone_size: NA; cdr3_length: 13; j_call: TRBJ2-5; v_call: TRBV11-3; d_call: TRBD1; cdr3_aa: CASRTGPKETQYF; cdr3_nt: TGTGCCAGCCGGACAGGCCCGAAAGAGACCCAGTACTTC
clone_size: NA; cdr3_length: 16; j_call: TRBJ2-3; v_call: TRBV4-1; d_call: NA; cdr3_aa: CASSAPLAPSTDTQYF; cdr3_nt: TGCGCCAGCAGCGCCCCTTTGGCACCTAGCACAGATACGCAGTATTTT
clone_size: NA; cdr3_length: 15; j_call: TRBJ2-1; v_call: TRBV19; d_call: NA; cdr3_aa: CASSIRFSSYNEQFF; cdr3_nt: TGTGCCAGTAGTATCCGTTTTAGCTCCTACAATGAGCAGTTCTTC
clone_size: NA; cdr3_length: 14; j_call: TRBJ1-5; v_call: TRBV6-6; d_call: NA; cdr3_aa: CASSYSGRGQPQHF; cdr3_nt: TGTGCCAGCAGTTACTCGGGCAGGGGACAGCCCCAGCATTTT
clone_size: NA; cdr3_length: 16; j_call: TRBJ2-2; v_call: TRBV5-4; d_call: TRBD1; cdr3_aa: CASSRDRVGFTGELFF; cdr3_nt: TGTGCCAGCAGCCGAGACAGGGTGGGTTTCACCGGGGAGCTGTTTTTT
clone_size: NA; cdr3_length: 14; j_call: TRBJ1-5; v_call: TRBV27; d_call: NA; cdr3_aa: CASSSEVSNQPQHF; cdr3_nt: TGTGCCAGCAGTTCGGAGGTTAGCAATCAGCCCCAGCATTTT
clone_size: NA; cdr3_length: 15; j_call: TRBJ2-1; v_call: TRBV11-1; d_call: TRBD1; cdr3_aa: CASSSRPDRANEQFF; cdr3_nt: TGTGCCAGCAGCTCACGCCCGGACAGGGCCAATGAGCAGTTCTTC
clone_size: NA; cdr3_length: 12; j_call: TRBJ2-2; v_call: TRBV7-6; d_call: TRBD1; cdr3_aa: CASSSGQRELFF; cdr3_nt: TGTGCCAGCAGCTCGGGACAGCGGGAGCTGTTTTTT
clone_size: few; cdr3_length: 14; j_call: TRBJ1-1; v_call: TRBV5-1; d_call: NA; cdr3_aa: CASSSGQPNTEAFF; cdr3_nt: TGCGCCAGCAGCTCCGGACAGCCGAACACTGAAGCTTTCTTT
clone_size: NA; cdr3_length: 14; j_call: TRBJ2-7; v_call: TRBV7-2; d_call: TRBD1; cdr3_aa: CASSLVTGAYEQYF; cdr3_nt: TGTGCCAGCAGCTTGGTGACAGGGGCCTACGAGCAGTACTTC
clone_size: NA; cdr3_length: 14; j_call: TRBJ1-1; v_call: TRBV6-6; d_call: NA; cdr3_aa: CASSLLRENTEAFF; cdr3_nt: TGTGCCAGCAGTTTACTCAGGGAGAACACTGAAGCTTTCTTT
clone_size: NA; cdr3_length: 15; j_call: TRBJ2-5; v_call: TRBV5-1; d_call: TRBD1; cdr3_aa: CASSSTGIHQETQYF; cdr3_nt: TGCGCCAGCAGCTCGACAGGGATCCACCAAGAGACCCAGTACTTC
clone_size: NA; cdr3_length: 17; j_call: TRBJ2-3; v_call: TRBV7-9; d_call: TRBD1; cdr3_aa: CASSLGQAGGHTDTQYF; cdr3_nt: TGTGCCAGCAGCTTGGGACAGGCAGGGGGACACACAGATACGCAGTATTTT
clone_size: few; cdr3_length: 16; j_call: TRBJ1-5; v_call: TRBV6-4; d_call: TRBD1; cdr3_aa: CARVPGQGGSNQPQHF; cdr3_nt: TGTGCCAGGGTCCCGGGACAGGGGGGAAGCAATCAGCCCCAGCATTTT
clone_size: NA; cdr3_length: 15; j_call: TRBJ1-3; v_call: TRBV10-2; d_call: NA; cdr3_aa: CASRTSVQGWNTIYF; cdr3_nt: TGCGCCAGTAGAACGTCAGTACAGGGCTGGAACACCATATATTTT
clone_size: NA; cdr3_length: 16; j_call: TRBJ2-7; v_call: TRBV28; d_call: TRBD1; cdr3_aa: CASSLRQGYLSYEQYF; cdr3_nt: TGTGCCAGCAGTCTCCGACAGGGATACCTCTCCTACGAGCAGTACTTC
clone_size: NA; cdr3_length: 15; j_call: TRBJ1-4; v_call: TRBV7-2; d_call: NA; cdr3_aa: CASSPLGSDGEKLFF; cdr3_nt: TGTGCCAGCAGCCCCCTGGGGAGCGACGGCGAAAAACTGTTTTTT
clone_size: NA; cdr3_length: 14; j_call: TRBJ2-7; v_call: TRBV7-2; d_call: NA; cdr3_aa: CASSLTLTSYEQYF; cdr3_nt: TGTGCCAGCAGCTTAACGCTGACTTCCTACGAGCAGTACTTC
clone_size: once; cdr3_length: 13; j_call: TRBJ2-7; v_call: TRBV7-6; d_call: TRBD1; cdr3_aa: CASSLGDSYEQYF; cdr3_nt: TGTGCCAGCAGCTTAGGGGACAGCTACGAGCAGTACTTC
clone_size: NA; cdr3_length: 12; j_call: TRBJ1-1; v_call: TRBV25-1; d_call: NA; cdr3_aa: CASSDLNTEAFF; cdr3_nt: TGTGCCAGCAGTGATCTAAACACTGAAGCTTTCTTT
clone_size: NA; cdr3_length: 13; j_call: TRBJ2-5; v_call: TRBV5-1; d_call: NA; cdr3_aa: CASSLKRVETQYF; cdr3_nt: TGCGCCAGCAGCTTAAAGAGGGTTGAGACCCAGTACTTC
clone_size: NA; cdr3_length: 16; j_call: TRBJ2-7; v_call: TRBV6-1; d_call: NA; cdr3_aa: CASSEVVGQAEYEQYF; cdr3_nt: TGTGCCAGCAGTGAAGTAGTTGGGCAGGCAGAGTACGAGCAGTACTTC
clone_size: NA; cdr3_length: 15; j_call: TRBJ2-1; v_call: TRBV2; d_call: NA; cdr3_aa: CASSDGGGQYNEQFF; cdr3_nt: TGTGCCAGCAGTGACGGTGGGGGACAATACAATGAGCAGTTCTTC
clone_size: NA; cdr3_length: 13; j_call: TRBJ2-7; v_call: TRBV6-6; d_call: TRBD2; cdr3_aa: CASRLAGVKEQYF; cdr3_nt: TGTGCCAGCAGACTAGCGGGAGTTAAGGAGCAGTACTTC
clone_size: NA; cdr3_length: 15; j_call: TRBJ2-7; v_call: TRBV28; d_call: TRBD2; cdr3_aa: CASTPGGPPSYEQYF; cdr3_nt: TGTGCCAGCACCCCGGGAGGGCCCCCCTCCTACGAGCAGTACTTC
clone_size: NA; cdr3_length: 14; j_call: TRBJ2-7; v_call: TRBV7-9; d_call: TRBD2; cdr3_aa: CASRPSGSPYEQYF; cdr3_nt: TGTGCCAGCAGACCTAGCGGGAGCCCCTACGAGCAGTACTTC
clone_size: NA; cdr3_length: 13; j_call: TRBJ2-1; v_call: TRBV11-3; d_call: TRBD2; cdr3_aa: CASSLSTAGGQFF; cdr3_nt: TGTGCCAGCAGCCTCTCTACGGCGGGGGGGCAGTTCTTC
clone_size: NA; cdr3_length: 14; j_call: TRBJ2-1; v_call: TRBV6-5; d_call: TRBD1; cdr3_aa: CASGQGAFYNEQFF; cdr3_nt: TGTGCCAGCGGACAGGGGGCCTTCTACAATGAGCAGTTCTTC
clone_size: NA; cdr3_length: 13; j_call: TRBJ1-2; v_call: TRBV25-1; d_call: NA; cdr3_aa: CASTNGQPGSYTF; cdr3_nt: TGTGCCAGCACGAATGGACAGCCGGGGAGTTACACCTTC
clone_size: NA; cdr3_length: 14; j_call: TRBJ2-7; v_call: TRBV27; d_call: TRBD1; cdr3_aa: CASSRTGSSYEQYF; cdr3_nt: TGTGCCAGCAGTCGGACAGGGAGCTCCTACGAGCAGTACTTC
clone_size: NA; cdr3_length: 15; j_call: TRBJ2-5; v_call: TRBV6-1; d_call: TRBD1; cdr3_aa: CASSAHRGLLETQYF; cdr3_nt: TGTGCCAGCAGTGCCCACAGGGGGCTGTTAGAGACCCAGTACTTC